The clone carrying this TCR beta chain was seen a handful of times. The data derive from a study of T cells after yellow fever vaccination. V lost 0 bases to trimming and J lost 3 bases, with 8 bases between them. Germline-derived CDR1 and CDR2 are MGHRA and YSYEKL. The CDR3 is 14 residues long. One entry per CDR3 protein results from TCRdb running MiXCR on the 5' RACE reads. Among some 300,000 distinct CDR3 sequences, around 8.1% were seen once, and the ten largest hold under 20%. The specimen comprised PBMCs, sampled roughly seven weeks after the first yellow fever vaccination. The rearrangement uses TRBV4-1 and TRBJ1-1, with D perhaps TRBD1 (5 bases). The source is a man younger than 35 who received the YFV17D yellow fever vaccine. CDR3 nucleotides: TGCGCCAGCAGCCAAGAAGACAGCTACACTGAAGCTTTCTTT. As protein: CASSQEDSYTEAFF.